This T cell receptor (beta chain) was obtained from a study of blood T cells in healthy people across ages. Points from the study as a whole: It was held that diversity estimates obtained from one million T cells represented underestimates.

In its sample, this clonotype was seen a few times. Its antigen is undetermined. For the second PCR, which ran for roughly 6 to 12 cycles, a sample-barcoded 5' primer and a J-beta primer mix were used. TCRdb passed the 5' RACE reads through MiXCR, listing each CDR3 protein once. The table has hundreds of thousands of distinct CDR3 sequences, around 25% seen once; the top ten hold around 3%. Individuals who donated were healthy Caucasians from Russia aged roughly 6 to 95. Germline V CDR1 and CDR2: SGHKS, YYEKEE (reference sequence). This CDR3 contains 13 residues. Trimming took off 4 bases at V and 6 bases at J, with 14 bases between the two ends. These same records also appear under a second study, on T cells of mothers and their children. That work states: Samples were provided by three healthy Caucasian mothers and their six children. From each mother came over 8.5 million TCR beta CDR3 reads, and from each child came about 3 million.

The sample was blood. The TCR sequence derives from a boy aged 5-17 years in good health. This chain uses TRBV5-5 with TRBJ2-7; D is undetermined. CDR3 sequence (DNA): TGTGCCAGCAGCCCCCAATCAGGTTCCGAGCAGTACTTC. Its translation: CASSPQSGSEQYF.